The next 6 T cell receptor beta chains were all read from a single sample in a study of cytomegalovirus exposure and HLA in healthy donors. The PCR employed 60 Vbeta primers together with 13 Jbeta primers. Method: immunoSEQ multiplex PCR; TCRdb's copy keeps in-frame clones and lacks some. The sample comprises 100,000 to 150,000 clones, over 70% of which are singletons, and approximately 1.2% rests with the top ten. Source material: PBMCs. The receptors come from a female donor in good health and CMV-seronegative.

The chain has TRBV7-3 and TRBJ2-3, with TRBD2 matching over 8 bases. CDR3 size: 16 residues. Per the germline V gene, CDR1 is SGHTA and CDR2 is FQGTGA. V lost 1 base and J lost 3; bases outside the gene matches: 6. The CDR3 reads CASSLMPGGPTDTQYF. CDR3 sequence (DNA): TGTGCCAGCAGCTTAATGCCGGGAGGGCCGACAGATACGCAGTATTTT.

The chain couples TRBV7-9 to TRBJ1-6; D call uncertain. Germline V gene lookup returns CDR1 SEHNR and CDR2 FQNEAQ (reference sequence). The CDR3 runs 12 residues. Trimming removed 4 bases at V and 9 bases at J, with 7 bases between. CDR3 sequence: CASSSTGSPLHF. DNA of the CDR3: TGTGCCAGCAGCTCGACTGGTTCACCCCTCCACTTT.

This chain links TRBV5-1 with TRBJ2-7; no firm D call. CDR1 and CDR2 (germline): SGHRS, YFSETQ. This CDR3 spans 13 amino acids. Trimming cost V 4 bases and J 2 bases, with 10 bases left between them. The CDR3 DNA reads as TGCGCCAGCAGCGAGCCTGGAGCCTACGAGCAGTACTTC. It codes for CASSEPGAYEQYF.

The chain recombines TRBV5-4 with TRBJ2-1; 10 nucleotides agree with TRBD2. Germline loops: CDR1 SGHNT, CDR2 YYREEE (reference sequence). The ends lost 4 bases at V and 8 bases at J; junction bases unmatched: 15. This CDR3 is 17 amino acids long. CDR3 DNA: TGTGCCAGCAGCCATCCCTCAGCGGGGGGGCACGTCGATGAGCAGTTCTTC. Protein sequence: CASSHPSAGGHVDEQFF.

The V gene is TRBV2, the J gene TRBJ2-1; the D gene is possibly TRBD1 (6 bases). Germline CDR1 is SNHLY and CDR2 is FYNNEI. The CDR3 contains 13 residues. V lost 7 bases and J lost 6, with 13 bases in between. CDR3 loop: CASTGQGVNEQFF. For the CDR3, the DNA is TGTGCCAGCACGGGACAAGGCGTCAATGAGCAGTTCTTC.

This chain connects TRBV5-1 to TRBJ2-7; D gene unclear. With 0 bases removed from V and 2 bases from J, the gap between germline ends came to 9 bases. Looked up from germline, CDR1 is SGHRS and CDR2 is YFSETQ. The CDR3 has 14 residues. In DNA, the CDR3 is TGCGCCAGCAGCTTGGTGGTTAGTCCCTACGAGCAGTACTTC. Its translation: CASSLVVSPYEQYF.